Listed here are 18 T cell receptor beta chains from one sample, sequenced in a study of radiotherapy plus CTLA-4 blockade in lung cancer. Libraries were prepared by immunoSEQ multiplex PCR; TCRdb keeps only in-frame clonotypes and omits some of them. This sample yields tens of thousands of clones, of which roughly four fifths are seen a single time; 4.8% belongs to the top ten. This material consisted of peripheral blood, taken from a patient treated with radiotherapy plus ipilimumab. These receptors all stem from a human donor with non-small cell lung cancer whose response to radiotherapy plus ipilimumab could not be evaluated.

This sequence joins TRBV6-4 and TRBJ2-3; the match to TRBD2 covers 10 bases. V lost 0 bases and J lost 4; bases outside the gene matches: 1. Germline V CDR1 and CDR2: MRHNA, SNTAGT. The CDR3 sequence is 15 residues long. CDR3 amino acids: CASSDSLAGADTQYF. In DNA, the CDR3 is TGTGCCAGCAGTGACTCCCTAGCGGGAGCAGATACGCAGTATTTT.

The rearrangement links TRBV28 to TRBJ1-5; TRBD1 matches at 8 bases. The germline V gene encodes CDR1 MDHEN and CDR2 SYDVKM. With V trimmed by 1 base and J by 5 bases, 4 bases remained unmatched. This CDR3 region has 15 residues. For the CDR3, the DNA is TGTGCCAGCAGTTTATTGGCAGGGGGCGATCAGCCCCAGCATTTT. Amino acid sequence: CASSLLAGGDQPQHF.

This clone has a handful of counts. The chain joins TRBV10-1 to TRBJ1-5; the D gene is possibly TRBD1 (6 bases). The V end lost 10 bases, the J end lost 3 bases, and 13 bases lay between the germline ends. The V gene's germline CDR1 is WNHNN and CDR2 SYGVQD (reference sequence). The CDR3 length is 13 residues. CDR3 in amino acids: CAKSGQNNQPQHF. DNA of the CDR3: TGCGCCAAGAGCGGACAGAACAATCAGCCCCAGCATTTT.

The V call is TRBV27, the J call TRBJ1-1; 7 bases align to TRBD1. V shed 7 bases and J 6 bases; nucleotides not matched to a gene: 8. Germline values: CDR1 MNHEY, CDR2 SMNVEV (reference sequence). The length of the CDR3 is 13 residues. CDR3 in DNA: TGTGCCAGCATACAACAGGGGCGGGCTGAAGCTTTCTTT. This encodes CASIQQGRAEAFF.

This clone appeared a single time. The CDR3 loop reads CASSVAGPHNEQFF. Here the CDR3 DNA reads TGTGCCAGCAGCGTAGCAGGGCCCCACAATGAGCAGTTCTTC. V usage is TRBV9 and J usage is TRBJ2-1; possible D gene TRBD1, 5 bases. The length of the CDR3 is 14 residues. V lost 0 bases, J lost 5 bases, and 9 bases lay in between. In germline, CDR1 is SGDLS, CDR2 YYNGEE.

The V call is TRBV4-3, the J call TRBJ1-2, with TRBD1 matching 9 bases. The ends lost 1 base at V and 7 bases at J; junction bases unmatched: 10. Germline V gene lookup returns CDR1 LGHNA and CDR2 YSLEER. The CDR3 is 16 amino acids. The CDR3 DNA follows: TGCGCCAGCAGCCAAGGGAGACCGGGACAGGGTTTTGGCTACACCTTC. This codes for CASSQGRPGQGFGYTF.

J is TRBJ1-5 and V is TRBV11-3, with TRBD1 as a possible D gene (6 bases). The CDR3 is made up of 16 amino acids. Germline V lookup: CDR1 SGHNT, CDR2 YENEEA. V was trimmed by 2 bases and J by 6 bases, leaving 17 bases between them. In DNA form, the CDR3 reads TGTGCCAGCAGCTTAATATACAGGGAGGGGGGTCAGCCCCAGCATTTT. Translating it yields CASSLIYREGGQPQHF.

The rearrangement uses TRBV27 and TRBJ1-2; TRBD1 matches 7 bases. The CDR3 has 12 residues. Per germline, CDR1 MNHEY and CDR2 SMNVEV (reference sequence). V trimming: 6 bases; J trimming: 4 bases; junction bases outside the gene matches: 2. For the CDR3, the DNA is TGTGCCAGCAGGGGACAGTTCTATGGCTACACCTTC. Translated, it gives CASRGQFYGYTF.

This clone has a handful of counts. The chain links TRBV7-2 to TRBJ2-7; 7 nucleotides match TRBD1. The CDR3 consists of 15 residues. Losses at the gene ends were 2 bases for V and 2 bases for J; bases not matched to a gene: 6. Germline values: CDR1 SGHTA, CDR2 FQGNSA. CDR3 loop: CASSLTPQGAYEQYF. The CDR3 DNA follows: TGTGCCAGCAGCTTAACCCCCCAGGGGGCCTACGAGCAGTACTTC.

The chain couples TRBV28 to TRBJ1-1; TRBD1 is a possible D gene (5 bases). The ends were cut back, 10 bases at V and 7 bases at J, with 22 bases in the middle. The germline V gene encodes CDR1 MDHEN and CDR2 SYDVKM. This CDR3 contains 14 residues. The CDR3 is CAIRAGKSSIEAFF. DNA of the CDR3: TGTGCCATTCGGGCAGGGAAGAGTAGTATTGAAGCTTTCTTT.

This clone showed up just a few times. The chain joins TRBV4-1 to TRBJ1-4, with D unresolved. Looked up from germline, CDR1 is MGHRA and CDR2 is YSYEKL. The V end lost 7 bases, the J end lost 0 bases, and 9 bases lay between the germline ends. There are 14 residues in the CDR3. This CDR3 is CASTSPATNEKLFF. CDR3 nucleotides: TGCGCCAGCACCTCCCCTGCAACTAATGAAAAACTGTTTTTT.

This chain connects TRBV7-2 to TRBJ2-7; 9 bases are a match to TRBD1. CDR1 and CDR2 (germline): SGHTA, FQGNSA. After removal of 5 bases from V and 3 bases from J, the junction contained 11 bases not matched to a gene. The CDR3 loop spans 16 amino acids. As DNA, the CDR3 is TGTGCCAGCAGCCCTGGGTGGGGGACAGGGATCTACGAGCAGTACTTC. Its protein is CASSPGWGTGIYEQYF.

This rearrangement joins TRBV28 to TRBJ1-5; D perhaps matches TRBD1 (6 bases). This CDR3 comprises 15 residues. In germline, CDR1 is MDHEN, CDR2 SYDVKM. Trimming took 1 base from V and 5 from J, leaving 12 bases between them. The CDR3 protein is CASSLSDREYQPQHF. The CDR3 DNA is TGTGCCAGCAGTTTATCGGACAGAGAATATCAGCCCCAGCATTTT.

The chain links TRBV5-8 to TRBJ1-2, with a tentative D call TRBD1 (5 bases). This CDR3 comprises 14 residues. Trimming pared 2 bases from V and 2 bases from J, leaving 10 bases between. Germline CDR1 reads SGHTS; CDR2 reads YDEGEE. The CDR3 is CASSFGGVNYGYTF. In DNA, the CDR3 is TGTGCCAGCAGCTTCGGGGGAGTCAACTATGGCTACACCTTC.

The chain is built from TRBV30 and TRBJ2-5, with D perhaps TRBD2 (6 bases). Germline V lookup: CDR1 GTSNPN, CDR2 SVGIG (reference sequence). Trimming took 4 bases from V and 2 from J, leaving 14 bases between them. The CDR3 is 14 amino acids. CDR3 region: CAWIKGLTQETQYF. CDR3 DNA: TGTGCCTGGATAAAAGGACTAACGCAAGAGACCCAGTACTTC.

V usage is TRBV10-3 and J usage is TRBJ2-7; TRBD2 matches at 10 bases. This CDR3 has 17 residues. V lost 2 bases to trimming and J lost 6 bases; unmatched junction nucleotides: 13. Germline loops: CDR1 ENHRY, CDR2 SYGVKD. In DNA, the CDR3 is TGTGCCATCAGTGAGCCGCGGGAGCTAGCGGGAGATCCCGAGCAGTACTTC. Translated, it gives CAISEPRELAGDPEQYF.

This chain connects TRBV2 to TRBJ2-5; TRBD2 agrees at 8 bases. Germline CDR1 is SNHLY and CDR2 is FYNNEI. The V gene end was trimmed by 6 bases and the J gene end by 5 bases; junction bases not matched to a gene: 2. The CDR3 contains 12 residues. CDR3 in amino acids: CASSGGEETQYF. CDR3 sequence (DNA): TGTGCCAGCAGCGGGGGGGAGGAGACCCAGTACTTC. The full variable domain, in which reference TRBV2 and TRBJ2-5 provide the parts outside the CDR3, is EPEVTQTPSHQVTQMGQEVILRCVPISNHLYFYWYRQILGQKVEFLVSFYNNEISEKSEIFDDQFSVERPDGSNFTLKIRSTKLEDSAMYFCASSGGEETQYFGPGTRLLVL.

V usage is TRBV28 and J usage is TRBJ2-7; perhaps TRBD1 as D (6 bases). V shed 5 bases and J shed 0 bases, with 14 bases lying between them. Per the germline V gene, CDR1 is MDHEN and CDR2 is SYDVKM. CDR3 length: 15 amino acids. The CDR3: CASSHQGSNSYEQYF. The CDR3 DNA reads TGTGCCAGCAGTCATCAGGGGAGTAACTCCTACGAGCAGTACTTC.